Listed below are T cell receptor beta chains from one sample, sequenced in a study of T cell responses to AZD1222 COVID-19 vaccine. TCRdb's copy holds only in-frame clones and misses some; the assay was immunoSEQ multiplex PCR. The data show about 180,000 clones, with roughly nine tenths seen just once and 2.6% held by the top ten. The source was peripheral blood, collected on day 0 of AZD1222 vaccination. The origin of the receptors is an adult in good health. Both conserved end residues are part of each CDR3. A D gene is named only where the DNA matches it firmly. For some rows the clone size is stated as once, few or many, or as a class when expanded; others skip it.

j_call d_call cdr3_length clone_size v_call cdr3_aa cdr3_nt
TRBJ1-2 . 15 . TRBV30 CAWSPLVVRDYGYTF TGTGCCTGGAGTCCCCTCGTGGTAAGGGACTATGGCTACACCTTC
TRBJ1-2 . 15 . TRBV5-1 CASSLGAGVIYGYTF TGCGCCAGCAGCTTGGGGGCAGGGGTAATCTATGGCTACACCTTC
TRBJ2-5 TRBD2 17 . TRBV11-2 CASSFRLVGTSGETQYF TGTGCCAGCAGCTTTCGGCTCGTAGGGACTAGCGGAGAGACCCAGTACTTC
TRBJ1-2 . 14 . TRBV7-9 CASSLGKADYGYTF TGTGCCAGCAGCTTAGGCAAGGCGGACTATGGCTACACCTTC
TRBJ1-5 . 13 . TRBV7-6 CASSPGESQPQHF TGTGCCAGCAGCCCCGGGGAGAGTCAGCCCCAGCATTTT
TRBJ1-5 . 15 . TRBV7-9 CASSPSGGRNQPQHF TGTGCCAGCAGTCCCTCGGGGGGTCGCAATCAGCCCCAGCATTTT
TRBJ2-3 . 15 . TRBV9 CASSVDVGLGGTQYF TGTGCCAGCAGCGTAGACGTCGGGCTAGGCGGTACGCAGTATTTT
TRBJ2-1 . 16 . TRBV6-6 CASSKYRVAGMGEQFF TGTGCCAGCAGTAAGTACAGGGTCGCTGGGATGGGTGAGCAGTTCTTC
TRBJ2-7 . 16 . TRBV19 CASSPHGLDWSYEQYF TGTGCCAGTAGCCCCCACGGGCTCGATTGGTCCTACGAGCAGTACTTC
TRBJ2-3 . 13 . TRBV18 CASSPPGGDTQYF TGTGCCAGCTCACCACCAGGGGGTGATACGCAGTATTTT
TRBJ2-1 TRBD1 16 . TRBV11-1 CASRHTGQGKYNEQFF TGTGCCAGCAGACACACTGGACAGGGGAAATACAATGAGCAGTTCTTC
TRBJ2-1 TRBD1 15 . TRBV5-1 CASSRDRALYNEQFF TGCGCCAGCAGTAGGGACAGGGCCCTATACAATGAGCAGTTCTTC
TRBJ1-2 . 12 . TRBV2 CATSGTDYGYTF TGTGCCACTTCCGGGACGGACTATGGCTACACCTTC
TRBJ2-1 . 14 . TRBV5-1 CASSLEAHSNEQFF TGCGCCAGCAGCTTGGAGGCGCACTCCAATGAGCAGTTCTTC
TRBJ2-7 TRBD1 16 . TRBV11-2 CASRSTGTAASYEQYF TGTGCCAGCAGATCCACCGGGACAGCCGCTTCCTACGAGCAGTACTTC
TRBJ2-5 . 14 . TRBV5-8 CASSLEAGGETQYF TGTGCCAGCAGCTTGGAGGCAGGCGGGGAGACCCAGTACTTC
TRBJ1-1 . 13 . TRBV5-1 CASSLQGGREGFF TGCGCCAGCAGCTTACAGGGAGGGCGCGAAGGTTTCTTT
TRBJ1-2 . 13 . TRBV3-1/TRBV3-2 CASSQDPGTGYTF TGTGCCAGCAGCCAAGACCCGGGGACTGGCTACACCTTC
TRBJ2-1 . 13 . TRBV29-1 CSVVGTSLGEQFF TGCAGCGTTGTGGGGACATCCCTCGGGGAGCAGTTCTTC
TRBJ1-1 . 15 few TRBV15 CATSREEGMNTEAFF TGTGCCACCAGCAGAGAGGAGGGTATGAACACTGAAGCTTTCTTT
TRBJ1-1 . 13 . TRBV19 CASMGTVNTEAFF TGTGCCAGTATGGGGACGGTGAACACTGAAGCTTTCTTT
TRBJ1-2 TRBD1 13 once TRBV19 CASQGVPNYGYTF TGTGCCAGCCAGGGGGTCCCTAACTATGGCTACACCTTC
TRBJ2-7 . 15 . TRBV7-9 CASSLVTGGVYEQYF TGTGCCAGCAGCCTCGTTACAGGTGGGGTCTACGAGCAGTACTTC
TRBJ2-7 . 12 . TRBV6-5 CASSHTSGEQYF TGTGCCAGCAGTCACACATCGGGGGAGCAGTACTTC
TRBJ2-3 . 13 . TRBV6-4 CASSDSRSDTQYF TGTGCCAGCAGTGACTCGAGATCAGATACGCAGTATTTT
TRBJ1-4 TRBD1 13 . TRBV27 CVSGTGVIEKLFF TGTGTTTCCGGGACAGGGGTGATTGAAAAACTGTTTTTT
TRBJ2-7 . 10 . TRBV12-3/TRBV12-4 CASSSGEQYF TGTGCCAGCAGTTCGGGCGAGCAGTACTTC
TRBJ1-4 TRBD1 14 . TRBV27 CASRRGLEGEKLFF TGTGCCAGCAGGAGGGGGCTTGAGGGTGAAAAACTGTTTTTT
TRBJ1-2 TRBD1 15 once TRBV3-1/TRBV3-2 CASSQEAGQEGGYTF TGTGCCAGCAGCCAAGAAGCGGGACAGGAGGGGGGCTACACCTTC
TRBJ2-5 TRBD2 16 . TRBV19 CASSSLSGSLQETQYF TGTGCCAGTAGTAGCCTCAGCGGGAGTTTACAAGAGACCCAGTACTTC
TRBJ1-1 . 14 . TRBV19 CASSFTERKGEAFF TGTGCCAGTAGTTTCACAGAAAGAAAGGGTGAAGCTTTCTTT
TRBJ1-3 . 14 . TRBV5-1 CASSPQGSGNTIYF TGCGCCAGCAGCCCACAGGGCTCTGGAAACACCATATATTTT
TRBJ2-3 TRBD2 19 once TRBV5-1 CASSEEGTSGGASTDTQYF TGCGCCAGCAGCGAGGAGGGGACTAGCGGGGGAGCTAGCACAGATACGCAGTATTTT
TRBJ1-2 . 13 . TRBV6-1 CASSEAGNYGYTF TGTGCCAGCAGTGAAGCGGGGAACTATGGCTACACCTTC
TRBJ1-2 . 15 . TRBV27 CASSLYQGGSYGYTF TGTGCCAGCAGTTTATATCAGGGCGGATCCTATGGCTACACCTTC
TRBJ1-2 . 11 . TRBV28 CATGGTRGYTF TGTGCCACCGGAGGGACAAGGGGCTACACCTTC
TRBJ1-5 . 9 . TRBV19 CASGRPQHF TGTGCCAGTGGTAGGCCCCAGCATTTT
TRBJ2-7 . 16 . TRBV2 CASSVDINEPRYEQYF TGTGCCAGCAGTGTTGACATAAACGAGCCCCGCTACGAGCAGTACTTC
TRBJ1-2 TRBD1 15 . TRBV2 CASSEGEGAYYGYTF TGTGCCAGCAGTGAAGGTGAGGGGGCCTACTATGGCTACACCTTC
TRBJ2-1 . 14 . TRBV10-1 CASSAGSSYNEQFF TGCGCCAGCTCGGCCGGGAGCTCCTACAATGAGCAGTTCTTC
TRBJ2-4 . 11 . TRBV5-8 CASSSEYIQYF TGTGCCAGCAGCTCCGAGTACATTCAGTACTTC
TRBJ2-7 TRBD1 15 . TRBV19 CASSLGRDSSYEQYF TGTGCCAGTAGTCTTGGACGGGACAGTTCCTACGAGCAGTACTTC
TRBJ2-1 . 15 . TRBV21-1 CASSNSGTSGPEQFF TGTGCCAGCAGCAATTCCGGGACTAGCGGACCCGAGCAGTTCTTC
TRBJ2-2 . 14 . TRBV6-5 CASSYSGLGGELFF TGTGCCAGCAGTTACTCAGGGCTCGGCGGGGAGCTGTTTTTT
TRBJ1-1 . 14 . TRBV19 CASSTYSGFTEAFF TGTGCCAGTAGTACTTACAGCGGGTTCACTGAAGCTTTCTTT
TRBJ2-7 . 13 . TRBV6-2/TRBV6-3 CASSPQGLYEQYF TGTGCCAGCAGTCCACAGGGCCTTTACGAGCAGTACTTC
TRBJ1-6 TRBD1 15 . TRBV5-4 CASSLYSTGVSPLHF TGTGCCAGCAGCTTGTATAGTACAGGGGTTTCACCCCTCCACTTT
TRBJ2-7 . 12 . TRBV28 CASSPLGREQYF TGTGCCAGCAGTCCATTGGGTCGCGAGCAGTACTTC
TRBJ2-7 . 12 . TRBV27 CASSRSGSEQYF TGTGCCAGCAGCCGATCAGGGAGCGAGCAGTACTTC
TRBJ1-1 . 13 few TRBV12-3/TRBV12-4 CASSSTGHTEAFF TGTGCCAGCAGTTCCACAGGGCACACTGAAGCTTTCTTT